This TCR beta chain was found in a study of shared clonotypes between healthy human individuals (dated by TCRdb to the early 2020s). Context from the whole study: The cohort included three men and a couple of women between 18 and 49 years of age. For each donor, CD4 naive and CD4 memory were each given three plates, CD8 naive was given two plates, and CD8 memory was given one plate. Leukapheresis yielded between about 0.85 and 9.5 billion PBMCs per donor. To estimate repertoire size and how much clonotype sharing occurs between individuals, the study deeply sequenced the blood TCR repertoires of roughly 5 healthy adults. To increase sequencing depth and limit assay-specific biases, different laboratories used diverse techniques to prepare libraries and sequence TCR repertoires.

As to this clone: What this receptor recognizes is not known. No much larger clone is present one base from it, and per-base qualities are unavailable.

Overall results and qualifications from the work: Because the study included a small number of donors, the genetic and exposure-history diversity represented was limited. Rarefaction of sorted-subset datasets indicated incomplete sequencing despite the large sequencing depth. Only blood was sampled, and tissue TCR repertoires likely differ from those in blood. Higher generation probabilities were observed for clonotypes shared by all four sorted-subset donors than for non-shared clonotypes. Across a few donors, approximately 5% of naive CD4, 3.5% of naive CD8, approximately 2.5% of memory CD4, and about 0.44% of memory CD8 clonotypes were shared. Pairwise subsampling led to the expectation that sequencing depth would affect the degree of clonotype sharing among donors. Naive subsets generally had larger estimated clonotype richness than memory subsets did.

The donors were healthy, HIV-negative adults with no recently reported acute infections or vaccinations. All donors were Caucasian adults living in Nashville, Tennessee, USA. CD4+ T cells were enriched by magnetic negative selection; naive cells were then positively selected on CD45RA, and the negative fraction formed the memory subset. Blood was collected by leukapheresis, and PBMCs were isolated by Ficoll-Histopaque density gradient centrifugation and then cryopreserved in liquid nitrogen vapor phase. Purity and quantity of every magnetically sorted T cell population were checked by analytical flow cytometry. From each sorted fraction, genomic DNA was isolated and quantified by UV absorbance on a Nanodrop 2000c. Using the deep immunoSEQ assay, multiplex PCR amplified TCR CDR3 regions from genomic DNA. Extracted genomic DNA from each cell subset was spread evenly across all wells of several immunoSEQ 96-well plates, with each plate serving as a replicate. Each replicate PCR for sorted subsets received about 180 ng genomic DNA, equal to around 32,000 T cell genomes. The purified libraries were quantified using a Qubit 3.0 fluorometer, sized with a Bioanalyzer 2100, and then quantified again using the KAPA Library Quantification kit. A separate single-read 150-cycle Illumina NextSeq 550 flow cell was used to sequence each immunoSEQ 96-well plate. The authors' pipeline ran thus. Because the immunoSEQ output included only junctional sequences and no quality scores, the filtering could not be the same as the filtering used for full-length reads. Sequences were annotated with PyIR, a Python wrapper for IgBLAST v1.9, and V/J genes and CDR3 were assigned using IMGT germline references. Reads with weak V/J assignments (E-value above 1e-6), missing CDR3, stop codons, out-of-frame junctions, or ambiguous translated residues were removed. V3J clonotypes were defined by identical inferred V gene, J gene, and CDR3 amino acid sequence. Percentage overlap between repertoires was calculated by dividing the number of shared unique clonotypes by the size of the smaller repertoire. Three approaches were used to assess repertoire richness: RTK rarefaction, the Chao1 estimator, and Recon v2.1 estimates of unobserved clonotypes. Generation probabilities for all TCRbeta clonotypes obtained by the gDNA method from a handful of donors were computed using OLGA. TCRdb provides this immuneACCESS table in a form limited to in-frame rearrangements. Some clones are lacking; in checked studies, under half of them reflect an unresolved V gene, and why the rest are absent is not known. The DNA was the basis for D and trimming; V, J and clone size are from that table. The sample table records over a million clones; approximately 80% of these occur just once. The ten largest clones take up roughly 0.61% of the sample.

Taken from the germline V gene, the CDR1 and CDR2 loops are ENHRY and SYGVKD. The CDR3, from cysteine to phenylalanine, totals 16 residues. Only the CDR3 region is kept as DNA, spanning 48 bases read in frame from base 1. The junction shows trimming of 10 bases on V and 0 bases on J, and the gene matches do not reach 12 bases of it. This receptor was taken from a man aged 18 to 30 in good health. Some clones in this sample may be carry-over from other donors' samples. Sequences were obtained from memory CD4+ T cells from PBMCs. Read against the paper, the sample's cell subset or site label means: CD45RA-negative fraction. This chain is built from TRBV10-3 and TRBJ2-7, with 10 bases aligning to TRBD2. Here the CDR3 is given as CATGRTSGTHSYEQYF. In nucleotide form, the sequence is TGTGCCACCGGTCGTACTAGCGGGACCCACTCCTACGAGCAGTACTTC.